What follows are 27 T cell receptor beta chains derived from one specimen sequenced in a study of blood T cell repertoires in COVID-19. The method was immunoSEQ multiplex PCR; TCRdb's version includes in-frame clones alone and lacks a portion of them. Among roughly 150,000 clones listed, roughly 89% were seen once. The sequencing sample was made of peripheral blood. These TCRs come from a human donor in a cohort sampled during active COVID-19.

The rearrangement uses TRBV6-2 or TRBV6-3 and TRBJ1-1; TRBD1 is a possible D gene (6 bases). Trimming cost V 4 bases and J 4 bases, with 10 bases left between them. Per germline, CDR1 MNHEY and CDR2 SVGEGT. This CDR3 comprises 13 residues. The CDR3 sequence: CASSFGGGTEAFF. The CDR3 coding sequence is TGTGCCAGCAGTTTTGGGGGCGGCACTGAAGCTTTCTTT.

The V gene is TRBV11-2, the J gene TRBJ2-7, with TRBD2 matching over 8 bases. The V gene's germline CDR1 is SGHAT and CDR2 FQNNGV. V was pared by 4 bases and J by 8 bases, with 16 bases of the junction left unmatched. CDR3 length equals 16 residues. As DNA, the CDR3 is TGTGCCAGCAGCTCACCGGGGGGCCTAGCGGGCTTCAAGCAGTACTTC. This translates into CASSSPGGLAGFKQYF.

The genes are TRBV7-9 and TRBJ2-7; 7 bases line up with TRBD1. CDR1 is SEHNR, CDR2 FQNEAQ, per germline (reference sequence). The V gene end was trimmed by 5 bases and the J gene end by 3 bases; junction bases not matched to a gene: 4. This CDR3 comprises 13 residues. In DNA, the CDR3 is TGTGCCAGCAGCGGCCGGACAGGCTACGAGCAGTACTTC. Translation gives CASSGRTGYEQYF.

The chain recombines TRBV5-8 with TRBJ2-4, with 8 bases aligning to TRBD2. The V and J ends lost 4 bases and 0 bases, in that order; junction bases with no gene match: 6. In germline, CDR1 is SGHTS, CDR2 YDEGEE. CDR3 length: 16 amino acids. For the CDR3, the DNA is TGTGCCAGCAGCCTACTAGCGGCCTTAGCCAAAAACATTCAGTACTTC. Translated: CASSLLAALAKNIQYF.

The chain combines TRBV28 with TRBJ2-2, with 10 bases that match TRBD1. Germline CDR1 and CDR2: MDHEN and SYDVKM. The V gene end was trimmed by 7 bases and the J gene end by 3 bases; junction bases not matched to a gene: 5. The CDR3 loop spans 15 amino acids. CDR3 in amino acids: CASKPGQGYTGELFF. Written as DNA, the CDR3 is TGTGCCAGCAAACCGGGACAGGGGTACACCGGGGAGCTGTTTTTT.

CDR3 bases: TGTGCCAGCAGTGCGGGGGAGCCTTACAATGAGCAGTTCTTC. This translates into CASSAGEPYNEQFF. The V call is TRBV6-4, the J call TRBJ2-1; D may be TRBD2 (6 bases). The V gene lost 4 bases and the J gene lost 4 bases, with 11 bases spanning the gap. CDR1 MRHNA and CDR2 SNTAGT come from the germline V gene. The length of the CDR3 is 14 residues.

The gene calls are TRBV6-2 or TRBV6-3 and TRBJ2-7; 12 positions agree with TRBD2. The CDR3 covers 17 residues. Trimming at V came to 6 bases and at J to 0 bases, leaving 9 bases not matched to a gene. Germline CDR1 MNHEY, CDR2 SVGEGT. The CDR3 loop is CASSPGLAGFSSYEQYF. CDR3 in DNA: TGTGCCAGCAGCCCGGGACTAGCGGGCTTTAGCTCCTACGAGCAGTACTTC.

The rearrangement links TRBV14 to TRBJ1-1, with D unresolved. Between the trimmed V and J ends, which lost 6 bases and 0 bases, there was a span of 8 bases. Per the germline V gene, CDR1 is SGHDN and CDR2 is FVKESK. The CDR3 extends over 13 amino acids. The CDR3 here is CASSPFLNTEAFF. The DNA for the CDR3 is TGTGCCAGCAGTCCCTTCTTGAACACTGAAGCTTTCTTT.

The genes are TRBV19 and TRBJ2-7; no firm D call. Germline CDR1 reads LNHDA; CDR2 reads SQIVND (reference sequence). The germline V and J ends were trimmed by 5 bases and 3 bases, with 17 bases remaining between them. CDR3 length equals 15 residues. CDR3 region: CASSLIDSGDYEQYF. CDR3 DNA: TGTGCCAGTAGTCTAATTGATTCGGGTGACTACGAGCAGTACTTC. Together with reference TRBV19 and TRBJ2-7, the CDR3 gives the full variable domain: DGGITQSPKYLFRKEGQNVTLSCEQNLNHDAMYWYRQDPGQGLRLIYYSQIVNDFQKGDIAEGYSVSREKKESFPLTVTSAQKNPTAFYLCASSLIDSGDYEQYFGPGTRLTVT.

The J gene is TRBJ2-1, the V gene TRBV10-3, with D perhaps matching TRBD2 (6 bases). Germline CDR1 is ENHRY and CDR2 is SYGVKD. The CDR3 has 14 amino acids. V was cut by 4 bases and J by 2 bases, with 9 bases left in between. The DNA for the CDR3 is TGTGCCATCAGTGGGGGACTCCCCTACAATGAGCAGTTCTTC. Translation: CAISGGLPYNEQFF.

The CDR3 region has the DNA TGTGCCAGCACCCGGCGGGGGTCGGTCAAGTATTTT. Its translation: CASTRRGSVKYF. The J gene is TRBJ2-3, the V gene TRBV28; 7 nucleotides agree with TRBD2. V lost 7 bases, J lost 13 bases, and 11 bases stayed unmatched. CDR1 is MDHEN and CDR2 is SYDVKM in the germline V gene. CDR3 length: 12 residues.

The gene calls are TRBV6-6 and TRBJ2-1, with 8 bases identical to TRBD1. The CDR3 consists of 16 residues. CDR1 and CDR2 from the germline V gene are MNHNY and SVGAGI (reference sequence). The V segment lost 5 bases and the J segment 4 bases; nucleotides outside the gene matches: 10. Here the CDR3 reads CASSRSQGALYNEQFF. The CDR3 region has the DNA TGTGCCAGCAGTCGATCGCAGGGGGCGCTTTACAATGAGCAGTTCTTC.

The chain has TRBV9 and TRBJ1-2; 8 nucleotides align to TRBD1. Looked up from germline, CDR1 is SGDLS and CDR2 is YYNGEE. With 3 bases clipped from V and 2 bases from J, the junction kept 15 bases outside the gene matches. There are 18 residues in the CDR3. The CDR3 spells CASSENQGAGGVNYGYTF. CDR3 nucleotide sequence: TGTGCCAGCAGCGAAAACCAGGGGGCAGGTGGGGTGAACTATGGCTACACCTTC.

CDR3 coding DNA: TGTGCCAGCAGTTTTGCAGCTAACTATGGCTACACCTTC. This gives the protein CASSFAANYGYTF. The rearrangement joins TRBV27 to TRBJ1-2; D uncertain. This CDR3 contains 13 residues. V dropped 3 bases and J dropped 0 bases, with 5 bases sitting between them. Germline values: CDR1 MNHEY, CDR2 SMNVEV (reference sequence).

This clone was seen a single time. The chain is built from TRBV24-1 and TRBJ2-7; D gene unclear. The germline V and J ends were trimmed by 2 bases and 6 bases, with 16 bases remaining between them. The V gene's germline CDR1 is KGHDR and CDR2 SFDVKD. The CDR3 covers 15 residues. The CDR3 nucleotides read TGTGCCACCAGTGATTCTGGATTACCGGAGTCCGAGCAGTACTTC. Its translation: CATSDSGLPESEQYF.

This clone has just one count. The chain uses TRBV6-5 and TRBJ2-5; D is ambiguous. Looked up from germline, CDR1 is MNHEY and CDR2 is SVGAGI. The V gene lost 6 bases and the J gene lost 5 bases, with 16 bases spanning the gap. There are 14 residues in the CDR3. The CDR3 coding sequence is TGTGCCAGCAGCAGATCAGGATATGGGGAGACCCAGTACTTC. Translation gives CASSRSGYGETQYF.

Relative to its sample, this clone is medium-sized. The chain employs TRBV7-9 and TRBJ2-5; TRBD2 aligns across 8 bases. CDR1 and CDR2 (germline): SEHNR, FQNEAQ (reference sequence). V shed 3 bases and J 4 bases; nucleotides not matched to a gene: 7. The CDR3 totals 15 residues. DNA for the CDR3: TGTGCCAGCAGCTTGTTCGGGGGGGCTCCAGAGACCCAGTACTTC. This sequence encodes CASSLFGGAPETQYF.

This clone was seen a single time. The chain has TRBV5-4 and TRBJ2-5; 7 nucleotides agree with TRBD1. There are 12 residues in the CDR3. Germline CDR1 and CDR2: SGHNT and YYREEE (reference sequence). Losses at the gene ends were 4 bases for V and 5 bases for J; bases not matched to a gene: 2. The CDR3 protein is CASSPGQETQYF. The CDR3 region has the DNA TGTGCCAGCAGCCCGGGACAGGAGACCCAGTACTTC. Looking up the rest from reference TRBV5-4 and TRBJ2-5 gives the full variable domain: ETGVTQSPTHLIKTRGQQVTLRCSSQSGHNTVSWYQQALGQGPQFIFQYYREEENGRGNFPPRFSGLQFPNYSSELNVNALELDDSALYLCASSPGQETQYFGPGTRLLVL.

The J gene is TRBJ2-3, the V gene TRBV3-1 (or the pseudogene TRBV3-2), with D perhaps TRBD2 (6 bases). Germline V gene data show CDR1 as LGHDT and CDR2 as YNNKEL (reference sequence). Trimming removed 3 bases at V and 0 bases at J, with 10 bases between. CDR3 length: 15 amino acids. In DNA, the CDR3 is TGTGCCAGCAGCCAGCCGGGAGTTAGCACAGATACGCAGTATTTT. Translating gives CASSQPGVSTDTQYF.

The chain recombines TRBV6-2 or TRBV6-3 with TRBJ1-2; 9 bases agree with TRBD1. Germline-derived CDR1 and CDR2 are MNHEY and SVGEGT. Trimming took 2 bases from V and 7 from J; bases not matched to a gene: 8. The CDR3 length is 15 residues. The CDR3 sequence is CASSYSGTGNSGYTF. The CDR3, as DNA: TGTGCCAGCAGTTACAGCGGGACAGGGAATTCTGGCTACACCTTC.

The V and J genes are TRBV20-1 and TRBJ1-2; weak D call: TRBD1 (5 bases). The CDR3 sequence is 11 residues long. In germline, CDR1 is DFQATT, CDR2 SNEGSKA (reference sequence). As DNA, the CDR3 is TGCTCTACTGGGGGGGAGTATGGCTACACCTTC. It codes for CSTGGEYGYTF.

This clone was counted a few times. This CDR3 reads CASSLGLGANYGYTF. DNA of the CDR3: TGTGCCAGCAGCTTGGGGCTGGGAGCTAACTATGGCTACACCTTC. The chain has TRBV5-6 and TRBJ1-2; no reliable D call. This CDR3 has 15 amino acids. Germline loops: CDR1 SGHDT, CDR2 YYEEEE. Trimming removed 0 bases from V and 0 bases from J, with 9 bases in between.

The table lists this clone with a few counts. This chain joins TRBV28 and TRBJ1-2, with 9 nucleotides matching TRBD1. Trimming took 8 bases from V and 6 from J; bases not matched to a gene: 7. CDR1 is MDHEN and CDR2 is SYDVKM in the germline V gene. CDR3 length equals 13 residues. CDR3 residues: CASGRTGEDGYTF. CDR3 DNA sequence: TGTGCCAGCGGCAGGACAGGGGAAGATGGCTACACCTTC.

The chain uses TRBV3-1 (or the pseudogene TRBV3-2) and TRBJ1-4, with D possibly TRBD1 on 5 matching bases. Trimming shortened V by 4 bases and J by 5 bases, and 14 bases separated the two germline ends. This CDR3 region has 15 residues. CDR1 LGHDT and CDR2 YNNKEL come from the germline V gene (reference sequence). The CDR3 loop reads CASSPGGGSNEKLFF. The CDR3 DNA reads as TGTGCCAGCAGCCCCGGGGGGGGGAGCAATGAAAAACTGTTTTTT.

V and J are TRBV6-2 or TRBV6-3 and TRBJ1-5; 8 bases line up with TRBD1. CDR3 length: 15 residues. CDR1 is MNHEY and CDR2 is SVGEGT in the germline V gene. V lost 6 bases, J lost 4 bases, and 8 bases stayed unmatched. The CDR3 bases are TGTGCCAGCAGCGGACAGGGAGGGTGGAATCAGCCCCAGCATTTT. As protein: CASSGQGGWNQPQHF.

The genes are TRBV6-2 or TRBV6-3 and TRBJ2-7; D not certain. The V gene's germline CDR1 is MNHEY and CDR2 SVGEGT. CDR3 length equals 15 residues. The V gene lost 2 bases and the J gene lost 0 bases, with 11 bases spanning the gap. The CDR3 bases are TGTGCCAGCAGTTACGACCCCGGAGTCTCCTACGAGCAGTACTTC. It translates to CASSYDPGVSYEQYF.

The rearrangement links TRBV3-1 (or the pseudogene TRBV3-2) to TRBJ2-7; 7 bases are shared with TRBD2. V was clipped by 0 bases and J by 4 bases; unmatched bases: 15. The CDR3 sequence is 18 residues long. Germline CDR1 and CDR2: LGHDT and YNNKEL (reference sequence). The CDR3 spells CASSQDNPGRELPYEQYF. The CDR3 DNA reads as TGTGCCAGCAGCCAAGATAATCCAGGGAGGGAACTCCCTTACGAGCAGTACTTC.